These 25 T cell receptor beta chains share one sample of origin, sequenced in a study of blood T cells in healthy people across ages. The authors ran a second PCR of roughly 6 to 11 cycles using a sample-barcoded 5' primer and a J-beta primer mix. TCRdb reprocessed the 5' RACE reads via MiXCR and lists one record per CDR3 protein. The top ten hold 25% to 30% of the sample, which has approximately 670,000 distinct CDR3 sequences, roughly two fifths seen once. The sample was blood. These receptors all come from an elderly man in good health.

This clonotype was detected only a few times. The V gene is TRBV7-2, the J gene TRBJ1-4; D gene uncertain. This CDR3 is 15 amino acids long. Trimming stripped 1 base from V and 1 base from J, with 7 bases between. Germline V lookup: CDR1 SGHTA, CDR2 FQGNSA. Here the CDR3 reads CASSLDPVTNEKLFF. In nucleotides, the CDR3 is TGTGCCAGCAGCTTAGACCCGGTAACTAATGAAAAACTGTTTTTT.

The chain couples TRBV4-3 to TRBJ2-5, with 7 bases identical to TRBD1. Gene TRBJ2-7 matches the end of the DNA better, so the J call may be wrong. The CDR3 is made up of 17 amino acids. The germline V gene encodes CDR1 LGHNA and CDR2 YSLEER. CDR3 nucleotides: TGCGCCAGCAGCCAAGAACTGCACGGGACAGAGTCCGACGAGCAGTACTTC. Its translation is CASSQELHGTESDEQYF.

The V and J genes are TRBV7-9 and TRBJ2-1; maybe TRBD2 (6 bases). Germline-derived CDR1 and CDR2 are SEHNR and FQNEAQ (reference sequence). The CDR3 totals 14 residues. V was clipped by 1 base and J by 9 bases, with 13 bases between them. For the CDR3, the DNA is TGTGCCAGCAGCTTAGGGGCTAGCGTCGGTGAGCAGTTCTTC. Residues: CASSLGASVGEQFF.

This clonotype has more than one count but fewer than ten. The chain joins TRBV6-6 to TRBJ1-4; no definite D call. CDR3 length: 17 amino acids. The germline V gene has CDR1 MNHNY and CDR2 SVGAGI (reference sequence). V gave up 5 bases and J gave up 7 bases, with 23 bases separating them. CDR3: CASSRTGSSPMSEKLFF. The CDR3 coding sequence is TGTGCCAGCAGTCGAACGGGGTCCTCGCCAATGAGTGAAAAACTGTTTTTT.

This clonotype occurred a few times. CDR3 sequence reads: CASSSRGTSGRKFF. The CDR3 region has the DNA TGTGCCAGCAGTTCCCGCGGGACTAGCGGGAGAAAGTTCTTC. The V gene is TRBV28, the J gene TRBJ2-1, with 14 bases fitting TRBD2. V shed 4 bases, J shed 14 bases, and the junction held 7 bases outside the gene matches. CDR1 MDHEN and CDR2 SYDVKM come from the germline V gene. CDR3 length equals 14 residues.

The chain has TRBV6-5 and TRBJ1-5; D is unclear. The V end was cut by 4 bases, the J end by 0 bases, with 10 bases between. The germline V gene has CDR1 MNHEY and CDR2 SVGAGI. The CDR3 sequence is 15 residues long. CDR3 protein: CASSSTSPSNQPQHF. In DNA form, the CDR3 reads TGTGCCAGCAGTTCCACGTCACCTAGCAATCAGCCCCAGCATTTT.

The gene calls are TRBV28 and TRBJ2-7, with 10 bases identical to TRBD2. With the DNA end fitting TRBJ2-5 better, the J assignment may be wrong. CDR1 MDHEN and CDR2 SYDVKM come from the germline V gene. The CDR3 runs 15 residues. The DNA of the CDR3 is TGTGCCAGCAGTCCGGGACTAGCGAAGACAGAGACCCAGTACTTC. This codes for CASSPGLAKTETQYF.

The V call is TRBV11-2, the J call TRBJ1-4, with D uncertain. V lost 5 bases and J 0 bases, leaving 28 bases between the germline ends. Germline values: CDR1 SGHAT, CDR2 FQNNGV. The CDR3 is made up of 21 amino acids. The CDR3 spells CASSVVTRGAVTRATNEKLFF. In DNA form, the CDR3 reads TGTGCCAGCAGCGTAGTAACCCGGGGAGCAGTGACCCGTGCAACTAATGAAAAACTGTTTTTT.

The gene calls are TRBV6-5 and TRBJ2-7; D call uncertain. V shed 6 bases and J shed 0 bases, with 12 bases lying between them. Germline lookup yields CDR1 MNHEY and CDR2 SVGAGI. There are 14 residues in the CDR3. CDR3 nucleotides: TGTGCCAGCAGGAGTCTAGGGAACTCCTACGAGCAGTACTTC. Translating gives CASRSLGNSYEQYF.

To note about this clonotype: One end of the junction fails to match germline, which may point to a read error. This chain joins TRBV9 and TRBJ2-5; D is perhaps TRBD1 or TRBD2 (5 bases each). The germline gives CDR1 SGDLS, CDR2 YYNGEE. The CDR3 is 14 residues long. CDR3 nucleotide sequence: TGTACCAGCAGCGTAGGGGACGGAGAAGAGACCCAGTACTTC. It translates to CTSSVGDGEETQYF.

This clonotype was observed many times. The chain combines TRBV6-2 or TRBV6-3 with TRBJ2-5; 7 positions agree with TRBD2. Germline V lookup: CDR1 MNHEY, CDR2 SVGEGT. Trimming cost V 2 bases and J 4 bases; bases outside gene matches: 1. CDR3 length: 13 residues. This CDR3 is CASSYIAGETQYF. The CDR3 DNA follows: TGTGCCAGCAGTTACATAGCGGGAGAGACCCAGTACTTC.

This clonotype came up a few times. The CDR3 protein is CASSLSASSYNEQFF. In DNA form, the CDR3 reads TGCGCCAGCAGCTTGAGCGCTAGCTCCTACAATGAGCAGTTCTTC. The J gene is TRBJ2-1, the V gene TRBV5-1; D ambiguous. Germline CDR1 SGHRS, CDR2 YFSETQ. V shed 1 base and J shed 0 bases, with 8 bases lying between them. The CDR3 has 15 amino acids.

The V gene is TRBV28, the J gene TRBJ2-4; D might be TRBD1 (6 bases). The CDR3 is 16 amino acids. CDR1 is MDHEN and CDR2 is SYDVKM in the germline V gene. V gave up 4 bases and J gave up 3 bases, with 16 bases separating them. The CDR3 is CASSSRGTSGKNIQYF. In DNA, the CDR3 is TGTGCCAGCAGTTCTAGGGGGACATCGGGCAAAAACATTCAGTACTTC.

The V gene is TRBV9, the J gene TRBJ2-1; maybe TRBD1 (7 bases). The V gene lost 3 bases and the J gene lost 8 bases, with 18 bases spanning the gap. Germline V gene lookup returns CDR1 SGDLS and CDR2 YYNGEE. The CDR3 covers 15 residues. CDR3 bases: TGTGCCAGCAGCGCTAGGAGCGGAGGGGGCCATGAGCAGTTCTTC. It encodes CASSARSGGGHEQFF.

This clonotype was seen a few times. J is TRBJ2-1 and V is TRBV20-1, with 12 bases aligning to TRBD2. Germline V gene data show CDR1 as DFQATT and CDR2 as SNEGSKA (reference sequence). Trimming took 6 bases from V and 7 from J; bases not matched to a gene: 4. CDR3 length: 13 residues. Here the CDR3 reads CSALGLAGNEQFF. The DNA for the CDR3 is TGCAGTGCCCTTGGACTAGCGGGGAATGAGCAGTTCTTC.

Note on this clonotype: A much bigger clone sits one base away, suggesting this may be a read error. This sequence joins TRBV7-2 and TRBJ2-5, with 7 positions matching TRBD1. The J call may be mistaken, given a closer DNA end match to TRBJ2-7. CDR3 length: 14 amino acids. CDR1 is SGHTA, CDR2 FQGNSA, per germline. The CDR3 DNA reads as TGTGCCGGCAGCCGAGTCGGGACAGTGTACGAGCAGTACTTC. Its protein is CAGSRVGTVYEQYF.

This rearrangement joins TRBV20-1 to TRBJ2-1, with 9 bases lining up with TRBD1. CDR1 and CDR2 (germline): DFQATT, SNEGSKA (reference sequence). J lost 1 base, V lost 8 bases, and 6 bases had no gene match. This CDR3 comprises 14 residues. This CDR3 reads CSPTDRGSYNEQFF. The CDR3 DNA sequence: TGCAGTCCGACCGACAGGGGGTCCTACAATGAGCAGTTCTTC.

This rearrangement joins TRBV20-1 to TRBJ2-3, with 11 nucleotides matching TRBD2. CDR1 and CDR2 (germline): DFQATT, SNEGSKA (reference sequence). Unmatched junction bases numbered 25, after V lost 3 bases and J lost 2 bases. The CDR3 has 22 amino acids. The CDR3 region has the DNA TGCAGTGCTAGGAGAAATAGCGGGGGGGACCTGGCACAAGAAAGGGCCACAGATACGCAGTATTTT. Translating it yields CSARRNSGGDLAQERATDTQYF.

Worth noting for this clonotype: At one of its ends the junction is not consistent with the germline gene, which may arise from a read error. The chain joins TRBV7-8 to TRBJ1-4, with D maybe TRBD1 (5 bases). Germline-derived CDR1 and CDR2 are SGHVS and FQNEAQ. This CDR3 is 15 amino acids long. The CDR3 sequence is CASSLWQGSNGKLFF. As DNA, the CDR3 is TGTGCCAGCAGCTTATGGCAGGGAAGTAATGGAAAACTGTTTTTT.

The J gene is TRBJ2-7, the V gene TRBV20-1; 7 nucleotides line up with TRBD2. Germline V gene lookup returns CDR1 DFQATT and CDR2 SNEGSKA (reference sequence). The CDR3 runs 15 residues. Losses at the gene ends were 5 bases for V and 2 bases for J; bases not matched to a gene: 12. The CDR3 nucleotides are TGCAGTGCTTACCACGCGCGGGAGAATCCCTACGAGCAGTACTTC. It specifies CSAYHARENPYEQYF.

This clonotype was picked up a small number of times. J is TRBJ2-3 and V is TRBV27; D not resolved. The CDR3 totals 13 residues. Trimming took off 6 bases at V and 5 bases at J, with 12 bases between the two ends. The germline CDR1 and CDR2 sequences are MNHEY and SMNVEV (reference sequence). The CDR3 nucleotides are TGTGCCAGCAGCGACTTAAACCTAGATACGCAGTATTTT. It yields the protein CASSDLNLDTQYF.

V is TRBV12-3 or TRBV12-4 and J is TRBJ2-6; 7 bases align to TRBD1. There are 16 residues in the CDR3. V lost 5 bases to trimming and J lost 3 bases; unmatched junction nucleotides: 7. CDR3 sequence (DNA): TGTGCCAGCAGTGACACAGGGGTGGGTGGGGCCAACGTCCTGACTTTC. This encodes CASSDTGVGGANVLTF.

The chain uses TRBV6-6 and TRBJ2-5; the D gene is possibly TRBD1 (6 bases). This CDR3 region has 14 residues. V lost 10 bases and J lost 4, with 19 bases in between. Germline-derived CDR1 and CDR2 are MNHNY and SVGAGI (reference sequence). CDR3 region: CATRTDKSGETQYF. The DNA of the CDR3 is TGTGCCACCCGGACAGATAAATCGGGAGAGACCCAGTACTTC.

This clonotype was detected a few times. CDR3 sequence (DNA): TGCGCCAGCGGGGGCGCCCAAGAGACCCAGTACTTC. This gives the protein CASGGAQETQYF. The J gene is TRBJ2-5, the V gene TRBV10-2; weak D call: TRBD1 (6 bases). Germline V CDR1 and CDR2: WSHSY, SAAADI. CDR3 length: 12 residues. Trimming took off 8 bases at V and 1 base at J, with 8 bases between the two ends.

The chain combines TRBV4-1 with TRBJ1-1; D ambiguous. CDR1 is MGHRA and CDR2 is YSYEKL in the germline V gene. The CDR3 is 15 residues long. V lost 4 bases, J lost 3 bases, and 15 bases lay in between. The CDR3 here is CASSRVYAGHTEAFF. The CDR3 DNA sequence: TGCGCCAGCAGCCGGGTGTATGCGGGTCACACTGAAGCTTTCTTT.